One sample yielded the 2 T cell receptor beta chains listed below, sequenced in a study of T cells in Graves' hyperthyroidism and ophthalmopathy. RNA transcripts served as the template for amplifying TCR beta CDR3 regions. First-round RT-PCR with HTBI primers amplified the TCR CDR3 region. TCRdb reanalysed the multiplex PCR reads using MiXCR and keeps one entry per CDR3 protein. The sample carries about 410,000 distinct CDR3 sequences, roughly 15% recorded once. Sequencing was done on a sample of blood. Source of these receptors: a man aged 18 to 30 with Graves' ophthalmopathy.

This clonotype came up many times. The chain employs TRBV7-9 and TRBJ1-4; a possible D gene is TRBD1 (6 bases). The CDR3 length is 16 residues. In germline, CDR1 is SEHNR, CDR2 FQNEAQ (reference sequence). Trimming removed 5 bases from V and 0 bases from J, with 13 bases in between. CDR3 DNA: TGTGCCAGCAGCACCGGACAGACTACAACTAATGAAAAACTGTTTTTT. Protein product: CASSTGQTTTNEKLFF. Full variable domain (missing parts from reference TRBV7-9 and TRBJ1-4): DTGVSQNPRHKITKRGQNVTFRCDPISEHNRLYWYRQTLGQGPEFLTYFQNEAQLEKSRLLSDRFSAERPKGSFSTLEIQRTEQGDSAMYLCASSTGQTTTNEKLFFGSGTQLSVL.

This clonotype occurred many times. J is TRBJ1-2 and V is TRBV27, with TRBD1 as a possible D gene (5 bases). The CDR3 totals 12 residues. Germline V gene lookup returns CDR1 MNHEY and CDR2 SMNVEV (reference sequence). Between the trimmed V and J ends, which lost 11 bases and 4 bases, there was a span of 14 bases. Written as DNA, the CDR3 is TGTGCCGCCCGTCAGGGTTTCTATGGCTACACCTTC. This codes for CAARQGFYGYTF.